This T cell receptor beta chain was sequenced in a study of vaccination and CD4 T cells after COVID-19. Background on the study: Samples were taken after vaccination, a median of roughly 70 days after dose two, with a range of 14 to 241. The stimulus for the cells was overlapping spike peptides derived from SARS-CoV-2, HCoV-NL63, HCoV-OC43 and HCoV-229E.

Indicated treatment: approximately 11-day PBMC culture with coronavirus spike peptide pools or control peptides (ViraFEST assay). From the unexposed donor, CD4+ T cells were collected ahead of the COVID-19 pandemic (2011-2018). Alongside around 9.7 IU/ml IL-2 and roughly 10 ug/ml peptide pools, PBMCs were cultured at roughly 2 million per well. V lost 7 bases to trimming and J lost 5 bases, with 11 bases between them. This CDR3 has 12 amino acids. General observations from the study: The appearance of a median approximately 84% of reactive clones in convalescent patients occurred only post-vaccination.

About this clonotype: The antigen remains unidentified.

An Oncomine TCR Beta short-read assay was used to sequence the DNA from cultured CD4+ T cells. One entry per CDR3 protein, called by TCRdb with MiXCR from the PCR reads. This sample has a few thousand distinct CDR3 sequences; approximately 61% occur once, and the top ten carry about a third. This clonotype was obtained from a human donor in good health. Source material: CD4+ T cells from blood, cultured in vitro. V is TRBV12-3 or TRBV12-4 and J is TRBJ2-5, with D possibly being TRBD2 (5 bases). CDR3 loop: CASKLWEETQYF. DNA for the CDR3: TGTGCCAGCAAACTGTGGGAGGAGACCCAGTACTTC.